The text below deals with one T cell receptor (beta chain). A read error may produce the germline difference seen at one junction end. The data were taken from a study of Ad26.COV2.S vaccination and SARS-CoV-2 variants. This CDR3 region has 13 residues. Germline V CDR1 and CDR2: SNHLY, FYNNEI. Assay used: immunoSEQ multiplex PCR; TCRdb lists only in-frame clones, some missing. Found here are about 400,000 clones, 75% to 90% of them singletons; the top ten hold 1.5% to 2%. The sample's treatment: roughly 20 received Ad26.COV2.S at low or high dose, single or two shots; 5 received placebo; per-sample allocation not given. Specimen acquisition occurred on day 63 following the initial vaccine or placebo injection.

The material was peripheral blood, obtained in a trial of Ad26.COV2.S vaccine versus placebo. This receptor was obtained from a person between 18 and 65 years old who received the Ad26.COV2.S COVID-19 vaccine or a placebo. The V and J genes are TRBV2 and TRBJ2-3; D is undetermined. The CDR3 sequence is CASDSNRASEKNF. In DNA, the CDR3 is TGTGCCAGCGATTCAAACCGGGCCTCCGAAAAGAATTTT.